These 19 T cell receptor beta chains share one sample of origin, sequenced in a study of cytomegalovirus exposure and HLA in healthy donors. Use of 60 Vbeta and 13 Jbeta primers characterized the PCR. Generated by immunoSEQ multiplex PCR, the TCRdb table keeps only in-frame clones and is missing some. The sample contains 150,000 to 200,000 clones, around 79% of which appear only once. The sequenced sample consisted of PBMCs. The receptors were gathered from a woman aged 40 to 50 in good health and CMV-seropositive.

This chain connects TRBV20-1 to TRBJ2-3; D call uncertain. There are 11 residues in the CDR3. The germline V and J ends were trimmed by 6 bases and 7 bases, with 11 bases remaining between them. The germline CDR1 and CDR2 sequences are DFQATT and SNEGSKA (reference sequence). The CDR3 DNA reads TGCAGTGCACTCAAGGAGAATACGCAGTATTTT. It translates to CSALKENTQYF.

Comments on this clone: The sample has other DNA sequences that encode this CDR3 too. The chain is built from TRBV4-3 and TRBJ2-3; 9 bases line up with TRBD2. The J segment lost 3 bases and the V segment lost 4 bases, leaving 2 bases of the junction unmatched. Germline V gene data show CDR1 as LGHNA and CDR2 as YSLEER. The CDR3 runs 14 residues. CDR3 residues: CASSRAGGTDTQYF. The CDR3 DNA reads TGCGCCAGCAGCCGAGCGGGGGGTACAGATACGCAGTATTTT.

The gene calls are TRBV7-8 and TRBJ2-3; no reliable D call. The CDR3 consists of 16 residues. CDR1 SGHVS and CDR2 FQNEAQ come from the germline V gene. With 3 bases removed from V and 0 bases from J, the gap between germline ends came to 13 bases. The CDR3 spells CASSFLPETSTDTQYF. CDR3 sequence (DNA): TGTGCCAGCAGCTTTCTCCCGGAGACTAGCACAGATACGCAGTATTTT.

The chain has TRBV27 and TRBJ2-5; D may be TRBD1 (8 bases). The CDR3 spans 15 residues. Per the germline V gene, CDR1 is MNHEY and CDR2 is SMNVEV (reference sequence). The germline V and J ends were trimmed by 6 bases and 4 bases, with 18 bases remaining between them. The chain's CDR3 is CASSSTGEGAETQYF. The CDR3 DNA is TGTGCCAGCAGCTCGACAGGGGAGGGGGCAGAGACCCAGTACTTC.

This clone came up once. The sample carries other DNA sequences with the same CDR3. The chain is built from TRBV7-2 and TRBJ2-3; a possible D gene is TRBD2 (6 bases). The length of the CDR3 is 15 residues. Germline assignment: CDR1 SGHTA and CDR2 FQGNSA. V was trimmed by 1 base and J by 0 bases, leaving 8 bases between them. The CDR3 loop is CASSLVAVSTDTQYF. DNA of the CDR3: TGTGCCAGCAGCTTAGTAGCGGTTAGCACAGATACGCAGTATTTT.

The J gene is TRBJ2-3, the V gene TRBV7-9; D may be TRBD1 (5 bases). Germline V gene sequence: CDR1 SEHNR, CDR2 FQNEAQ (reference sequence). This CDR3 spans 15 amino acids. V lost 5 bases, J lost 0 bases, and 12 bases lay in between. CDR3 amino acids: CASSLDRFSTDTQYF. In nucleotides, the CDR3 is TGTGCCAGCAGCCTCGACAGATTTAGCACAGATACGCAGTATTTT.

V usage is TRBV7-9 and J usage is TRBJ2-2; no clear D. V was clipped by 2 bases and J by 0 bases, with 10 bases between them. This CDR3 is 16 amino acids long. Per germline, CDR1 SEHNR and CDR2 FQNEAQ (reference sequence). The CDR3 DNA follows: TGTGCCAGCAGCTTAAGGCTAGACCCGAACACCGGGGAGCTGTTTTTT. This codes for CASSLRLDPNTGELFF.

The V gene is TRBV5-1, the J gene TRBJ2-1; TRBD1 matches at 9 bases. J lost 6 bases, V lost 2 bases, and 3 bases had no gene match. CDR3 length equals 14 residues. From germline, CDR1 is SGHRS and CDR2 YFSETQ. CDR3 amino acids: CASSFQGQGNEQFF. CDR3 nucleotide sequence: TGCGCCAGCAGCTTTCAGGGACAGGGCAATGAGCAGTTCTTC.

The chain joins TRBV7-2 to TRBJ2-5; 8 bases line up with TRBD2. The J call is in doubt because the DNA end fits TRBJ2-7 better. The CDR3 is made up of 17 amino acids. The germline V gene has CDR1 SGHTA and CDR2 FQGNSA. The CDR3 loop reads CASSLGYGGVKAYEQYF. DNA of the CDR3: TGTGCCAGCAGCTTAGGGTACGGGGGGGTAAAGGCGTACGAGCAGTACTTC.

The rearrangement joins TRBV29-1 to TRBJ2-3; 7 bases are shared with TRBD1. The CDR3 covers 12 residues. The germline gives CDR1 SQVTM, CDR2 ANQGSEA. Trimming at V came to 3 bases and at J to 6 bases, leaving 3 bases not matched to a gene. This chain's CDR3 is CSVDTTGDTQYF. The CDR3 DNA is TGCAGCGTTGATACGACAGGGGATACGCAGTATTTT.

The CDR3 DNA follows: TGCGCCAGCAGTCAATCCCCGCAGGGCAGGGGGACACTTGAAGCTTTCTTT. Its translation is CASSQSPQGRGTLEAFF. The chain carries TRBV23-1 and TRBJ1-1; TRBD1 agrees at 7 bases. TRBV23-1 is an ORF, and what it does is uncertain. The CDR3 runs to 17 residues. V lost 0 bases to trimming and J lost 7 bases; unmatched junction nucleotides: 14.

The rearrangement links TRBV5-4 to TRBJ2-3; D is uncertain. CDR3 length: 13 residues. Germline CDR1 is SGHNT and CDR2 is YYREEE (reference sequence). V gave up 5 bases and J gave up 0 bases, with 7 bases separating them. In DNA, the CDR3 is TGTGCCAGCAGTAGTTGGAGCACAGATACGCAGTATTTT. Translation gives CASSSWSTDTQYF.

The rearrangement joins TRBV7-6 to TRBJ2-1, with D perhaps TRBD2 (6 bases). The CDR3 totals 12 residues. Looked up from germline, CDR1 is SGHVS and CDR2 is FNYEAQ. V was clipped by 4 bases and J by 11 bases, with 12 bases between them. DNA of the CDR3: TGTGCCAGCAGCTCCCGGGACTTAAAGCAGTTCTTC. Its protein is CASSSRDLKQFF.

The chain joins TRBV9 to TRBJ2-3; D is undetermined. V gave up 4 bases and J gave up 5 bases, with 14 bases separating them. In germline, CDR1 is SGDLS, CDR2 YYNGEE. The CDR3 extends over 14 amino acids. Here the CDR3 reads CASSTSTVGDTQYF. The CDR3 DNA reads TGTGCCAGCAGCACGAGCACGGTTGGAGATACGCAGTATTTT.

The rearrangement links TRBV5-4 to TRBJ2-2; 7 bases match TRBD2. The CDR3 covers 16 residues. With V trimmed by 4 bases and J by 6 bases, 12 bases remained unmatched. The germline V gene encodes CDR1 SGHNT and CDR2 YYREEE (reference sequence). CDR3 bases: TGTGCCAGCAGCCCTTCGGGCGGGAGCTCCCCCGGGGAGCTGTTTTTT. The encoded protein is CASSPSGGSSPGELFF. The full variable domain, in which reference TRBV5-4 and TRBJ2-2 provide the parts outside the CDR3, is ETGVTQSPTHLIKTRGQQVTLRCSSQSGHNTVSWYQQALGQGPQFIFQYYREEENGRGNFPPRFSGLQFPNYSSELNVNALELDDSALYLCASSPSGGSSPGELFFGEGSRLTVL.

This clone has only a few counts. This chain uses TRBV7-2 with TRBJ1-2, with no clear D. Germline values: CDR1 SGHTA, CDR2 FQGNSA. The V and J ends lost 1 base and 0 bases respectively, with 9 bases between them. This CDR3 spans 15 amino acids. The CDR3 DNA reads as TGTGCCAGCAGCTTAGAACCCCTAGCTAACTATGGCTACACCTTC. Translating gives CASSLEPLANYGYTF.

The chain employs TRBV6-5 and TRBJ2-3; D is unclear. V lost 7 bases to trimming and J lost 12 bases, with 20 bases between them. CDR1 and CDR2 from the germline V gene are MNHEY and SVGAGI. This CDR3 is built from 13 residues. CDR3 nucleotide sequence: TGTGCCAGCAAGTTACGGGTGGGTGATTATCAGTATTTT. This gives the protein CASKLRVGDYQYF.

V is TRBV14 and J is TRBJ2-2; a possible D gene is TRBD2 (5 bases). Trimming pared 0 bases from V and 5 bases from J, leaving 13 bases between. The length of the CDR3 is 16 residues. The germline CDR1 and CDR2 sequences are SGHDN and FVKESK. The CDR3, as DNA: TGTGCCAGCAGCCAAGAGGAACCATCGGGGACCGGGGAGCTGTTTTTT. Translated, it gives CASSQEEPSGTGELFF.

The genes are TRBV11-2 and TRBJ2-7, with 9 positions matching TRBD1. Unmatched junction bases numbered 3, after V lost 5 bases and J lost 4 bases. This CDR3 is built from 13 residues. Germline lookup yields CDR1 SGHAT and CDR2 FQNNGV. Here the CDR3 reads CASSTGGTYEQYF. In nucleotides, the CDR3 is TGTGCCAGCAGCACAGGGGGCACATACGAGCAGTACTTC. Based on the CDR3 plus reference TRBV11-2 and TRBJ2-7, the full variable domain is EAGVAQSPRYKIIEKRQSVAFWCNPISGHATLYWYQQILGQGPKLLIQFQNNGVVDDSQLPKDRFSAERLKGVDSTLKIQPAKLEDSAVYLCASSTGGTYEQYFGPGTRLTVT.